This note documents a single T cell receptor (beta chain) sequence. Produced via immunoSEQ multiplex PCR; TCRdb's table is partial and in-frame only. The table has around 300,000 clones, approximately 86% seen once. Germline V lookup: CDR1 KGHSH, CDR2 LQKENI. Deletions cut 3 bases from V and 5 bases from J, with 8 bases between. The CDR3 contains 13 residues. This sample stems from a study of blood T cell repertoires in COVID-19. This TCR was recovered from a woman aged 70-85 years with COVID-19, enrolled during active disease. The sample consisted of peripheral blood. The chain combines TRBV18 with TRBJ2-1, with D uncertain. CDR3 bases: TGTGCCAGCTCACCCAACATAAACAATGAGCAGTTCTTC. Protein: CASSPNINNEQFF. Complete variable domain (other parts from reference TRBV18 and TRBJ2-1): NAGVMQNPRHLVRRRGQEARLRCSPMKGHSHVYWYRQLPEEGLKFMVYLQKENIIDESGMPKERFSAEFPKEGPSILRIQQVVRGDSAAYFCASSPNINNEQFFGPGTRLTVL.